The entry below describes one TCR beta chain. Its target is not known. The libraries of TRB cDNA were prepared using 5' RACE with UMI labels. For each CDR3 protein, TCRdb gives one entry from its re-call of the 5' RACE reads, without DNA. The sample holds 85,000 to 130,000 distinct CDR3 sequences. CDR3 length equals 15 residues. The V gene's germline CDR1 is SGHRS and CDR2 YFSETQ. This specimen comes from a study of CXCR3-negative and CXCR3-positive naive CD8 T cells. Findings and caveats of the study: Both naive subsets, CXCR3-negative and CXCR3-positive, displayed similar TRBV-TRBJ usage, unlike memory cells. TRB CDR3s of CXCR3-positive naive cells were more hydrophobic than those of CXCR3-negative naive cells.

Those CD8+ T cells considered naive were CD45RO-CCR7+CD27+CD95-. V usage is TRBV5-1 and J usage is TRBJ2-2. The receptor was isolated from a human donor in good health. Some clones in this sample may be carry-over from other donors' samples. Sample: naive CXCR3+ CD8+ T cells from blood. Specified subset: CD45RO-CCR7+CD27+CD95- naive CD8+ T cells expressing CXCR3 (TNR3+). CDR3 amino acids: CASSLVGGHTGELFF.